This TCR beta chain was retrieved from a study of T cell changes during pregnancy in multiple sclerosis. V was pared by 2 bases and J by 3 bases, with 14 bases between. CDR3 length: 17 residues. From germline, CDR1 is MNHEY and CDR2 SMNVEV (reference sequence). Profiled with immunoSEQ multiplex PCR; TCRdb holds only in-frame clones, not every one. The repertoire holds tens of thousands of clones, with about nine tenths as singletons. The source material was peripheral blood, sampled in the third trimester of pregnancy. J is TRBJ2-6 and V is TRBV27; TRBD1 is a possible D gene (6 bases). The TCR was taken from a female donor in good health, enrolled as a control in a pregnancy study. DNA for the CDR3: TGTGCCAGCAGTTTAGCCAGGGGTAGGGGTGGGGCCAACGTCCTGACTTTC. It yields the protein CASSLARGRGGANVLTF.